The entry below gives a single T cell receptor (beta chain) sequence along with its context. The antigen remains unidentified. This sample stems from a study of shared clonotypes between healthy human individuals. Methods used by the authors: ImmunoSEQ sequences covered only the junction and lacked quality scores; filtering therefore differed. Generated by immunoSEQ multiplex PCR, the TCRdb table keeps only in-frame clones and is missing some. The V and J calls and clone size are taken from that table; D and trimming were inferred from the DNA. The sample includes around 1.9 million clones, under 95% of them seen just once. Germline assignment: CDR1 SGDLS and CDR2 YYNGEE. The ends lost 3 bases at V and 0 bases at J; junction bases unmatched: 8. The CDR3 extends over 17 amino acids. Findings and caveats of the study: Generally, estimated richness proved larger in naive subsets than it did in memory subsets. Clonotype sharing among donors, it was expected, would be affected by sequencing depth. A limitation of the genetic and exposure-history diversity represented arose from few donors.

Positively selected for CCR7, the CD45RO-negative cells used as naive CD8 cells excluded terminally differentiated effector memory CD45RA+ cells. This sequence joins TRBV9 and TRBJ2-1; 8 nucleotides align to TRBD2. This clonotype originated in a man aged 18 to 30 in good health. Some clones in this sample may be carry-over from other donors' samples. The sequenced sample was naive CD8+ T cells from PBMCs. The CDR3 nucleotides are TGTGCCAGCAGCGGACTCACTAGCGGAAGCTCCTACAATGAGCAGTTCTTC. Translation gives CASSGLTSGSSYNEQFF.